This T cell receptor beta chain was sequenced for a study of T cell responses to AZD1222 COVID-19 vaccine. Libraries were prepared by immunoSEQ multiplex PCR; TCRdb keeps only in-frame clonotypes and omits some of them. The table lists 75,000 to 90,000 clones, roughly 89% of them singletons. Germline CDR1 SGHKS, CDR2 YYEKEE (reference sequence). Trimming took 3 bases from V and 10 from J; bases not matched to a gene: 3. This CDR3 has 12 amino acids. This chain joins TRBV5-5 and TRBJ2-1; 8 bases are shared with TRBD1. The receptor was derived from an adult in good health. The specimen comprised peripheral blood, sampled on day 0 of AZD1222 vaccination. As DNA, the CDR3 is TGTGCCAGCAGCTCGACAGGGGTCGAGCAGTTCTTC. Protein sequence: CASSSTGVEQFF. Full variable domain (rest looked up from reference TRBV5-5 and TRBJ2-1): DAGVTQSPTHLIKTRGQQVTLRCSPISGHKSVSWYQQVLGQGPQFIFQYYEKEERGRGNFPDRFSARQFPNYSSELNVNALLLGDSALYLCASSSTGVEQFFGPGTRLTVL.